These 10 T cell receptor beta chains originate from one sample sequenced in a study of CD8+CD57+ T cells in acquired aplastic anemia. Genomic DNA provided the template from which TCR beta VDJ and CDR3 profiles were obtained. TCRdb processed the reads anew with MiXCR; each CDR3 protein has one entry. The sample includes some 190,000 distinct CDR3 sequences, 40% to 50% seen only once; the top ten take under 3.5%. Sequenced sample: sorted CD4+, CD8+, or CD8+CD57+ T cells (not recorded which) from PBMCs. These receptors were collected from a human donor in good health.

Points on this clonotype: This may be a read error, as it is one base from a much larger clone. The chain joins TRBV5-6 to TRBJ2-1, with unresolved D. Germline CDR1 SGHDT, CDR2 YYEEEE. This CDR3 spans 14 amino acids. The V end was cut by 2 bases, the J end by 7 bases, with 13 bases between. CDR3 nucleotide sequence: TGTGCCAGCAGCTTAGCATTTTCCCGGAATGAGCAGTTCTTC. Protein: CASSLAFSRNEQFF.

The chain recombines TRBV5-1 with TRBJ2-7, with 8 bases lining up with TRBD1. CDR1 SGHRS and CDR2 YFSETQ come from the germline V gene. J was trimmed by 5 bases and V by 4 bases; bases with no gene match: 8. CDR3 size: 14 residues. For the CDR3, the DNA is TGCGCCAGCAGCCGGGTAGGACAGGGCAACGAGCAGTACTTC. It specifies CASSRVGQGNEQYF.

The chain employs TRBV15 and TRBJ2-7; no reliable D call. The CDR3 has 14 residues. Germline V gene lookup returns CDR1 LNHNV and CDR2 YYDKDF (reference sequence). With 1 base removed from V and 0 bases from J, the gap between germline ends came to 7 bases. CDR3 region: CATSRVRHSYEQYF. The CDR3 nucleotides are TGTGCCACCAGCAGAGTCCGGCACTCCTACGAGCAGTACTTC.

The V and J genes are TRBV19 and TRBJ2-3; 10 nucleotides match TRBD2. The CDR3 runs 17 residues. Germline loops: CDR1 LNHDA, CDR2 SQIVND (reference sequence). V lost 3 bases, J lost 1 base, and 7 bases stayed unmatched. For the CDR3, the DNA is TGTGCCAGTAGTATCGCTAGCGGGGGAACCGGCACAGATACGCAGTATTTT. Its translation is CASSIASGGTGTDTQYF.

The table lists this clonotype with many counts. The chain carries TRBV6-5 and TRBJ1-1, with D possibly TRBD1 on 6 matching bases. V shed 0 bases and J shed 5 bases, with 13 bases lying between them. The V gene's germline CDR1 is MNHEY and CDR2 SVGAGI. The CDR3 extends over 15 amino acids. The CDR3 DNA is TGTGCCAGCAGTTACTCAGGCAGGGGAAAAACTGAAGCTTTCTTT. It codes for CASSYSGRGKTEAFF.

This chain connects TRBV7-9 to TRBJ2-7, with D unresolved. The CDR3 is 12 residues long. Deletions cut 7 bases from V and 0 bases from J, with 7 bases between. Germline CDR1 reads SEHNR; CDR2 reads FQNEAQ (reference sequence). CDR3 region: CASTDDSYEQYF. DNA for the CDR3: TGTGCCAGCACGGACGACTCCTACGAGCAGTACTTC. The variable domain in full, completed from reference TRBV7-9 and TRBJ2-7, reads DTGVSQNPRHKITKRGQNVTFRCDPISEHNRLYWYRQTLGQGPEFLTYFQNEAQLEKSRLLSDRFSAERPKGSFSTLEIQRTEQGDSAMYLCASTDDSYEQYFGPGTRLTVT.

This chain uses TRBV7-6 with TRBJ1-2, with 9 nucleotides matching TRBD1. J lost 3 bases, V lost 5 bases, and 4 bases had no gene match. CDR1 and CDR2 (germline): SGHVS, FNYEAQ. The CDR3 has 14 residues. The CDR3 sequence is CASSPRDRDYGYTF. The CDR3, as DNA: TGTGCCAGCAGCCCACGGGACAGGGACTATGGCTACACCTTC.

Here the CDR3 reads CASCKRQGNTEAFF. The CDR3 DNA reads as TGTGCCAGTTGTAAGAGACAGGGGAACACTGAAGCTTTCTTT. This rearrangement joins TRBV19 to TRBJ1-1; 7 bases align to TRBD1. V shed 8 bases and J 1 base; nucleotides not matched to a gene: 7. The germline V gene has CDR1 LNHDA and CDR2 SQIVND (reference sequence). CDR3 size: 14 residues.

This clonotype was seen ten or more times. The chain recombines TRBV20-1 with TRBJ2-3; TRBD2 matches 10 bases. The V segment lost 6 bases and the J segment 1 base; nucleotides outside the gene matches: 4. Germline V gene lookup returns CDR1 DFQATT and CDR2 SNEGSKA (reference sequence). The CDR3 extends over 14 amino acids. CDR3 coding DNA: TGCAGTGCCCCAGGACTAGCGGGCACAGATACGCAGTATTTT. Residues: CSAPGLAGTDTQYF.

The J gene is TRBJ1-5, the V gene TRBV10-3, with 10 bases that match TRBD1. This CDR3 has 16 amino acids. Germline-derived CDR1 and CDR2 are ENHRY and SYGVKD. V shed 10 bases and J 3 bases; nucleotides not matched to a gene: 12. CDR3 residues: CATSSGTGVTNQPQHF. CDR3 bases: TGTGCCACCAGCTCCGGGACAGGGGTAACCAATCAGCCCCAGCATTTT.